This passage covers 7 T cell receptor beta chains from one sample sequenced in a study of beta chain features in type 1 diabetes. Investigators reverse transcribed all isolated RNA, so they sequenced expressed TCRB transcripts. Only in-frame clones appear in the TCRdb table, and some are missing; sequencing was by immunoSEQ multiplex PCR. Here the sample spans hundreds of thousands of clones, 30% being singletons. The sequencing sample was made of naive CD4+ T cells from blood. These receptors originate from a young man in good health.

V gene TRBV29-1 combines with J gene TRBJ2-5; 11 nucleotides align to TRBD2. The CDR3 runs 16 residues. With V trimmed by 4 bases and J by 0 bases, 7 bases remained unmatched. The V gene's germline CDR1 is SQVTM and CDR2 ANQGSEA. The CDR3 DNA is TGCAGCGTTGGCCTAGCGGGAGGTTCGTACCAAGAGACCCAGTACTTC. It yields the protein CSVGLAGGSYQETQYF.

Here the CDR3 reads CASSEVGGPYF. CDR3 nucleotide sequence: TGTGCCAGCAGTGAAGTCGGGGGACCGTATTTT. V is TRBV2 and J is TRBJ2-3, with D possibly TRBD2 on 6 matching bases. Germline CDR1 is SNHLY and CDR2 is FYNNEI. V was shortened by 1 base and J by 14 bases, with 10 bases between the two germline ends. CDR3 length equals 11 residues.

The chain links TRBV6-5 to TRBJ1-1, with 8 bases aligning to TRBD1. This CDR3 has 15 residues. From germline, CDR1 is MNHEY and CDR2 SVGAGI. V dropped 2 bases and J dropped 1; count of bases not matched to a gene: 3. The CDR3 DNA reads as TGTGCCAGCAGTTACCCCGGGACAGGGAACACTGAAGCTTTCTTT. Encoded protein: CASSYPGTGNTEAFF.

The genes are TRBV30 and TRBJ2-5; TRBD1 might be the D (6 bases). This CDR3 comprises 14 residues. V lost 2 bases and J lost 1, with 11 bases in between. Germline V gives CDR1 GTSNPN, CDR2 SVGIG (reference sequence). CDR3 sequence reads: CAWSLQGTQETQYF. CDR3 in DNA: TGTGCCTGGAGTTTACAGGGCACCCAAGAGACCCAGTACTTC.

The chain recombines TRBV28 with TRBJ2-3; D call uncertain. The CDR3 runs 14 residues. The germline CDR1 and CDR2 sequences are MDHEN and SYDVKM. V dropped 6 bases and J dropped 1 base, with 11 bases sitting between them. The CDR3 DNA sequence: TGTGCCAGCAGCCACGGACGGCGCACAGATACGCAGTATTTT. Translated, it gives CASSHGRRTDTQYF.

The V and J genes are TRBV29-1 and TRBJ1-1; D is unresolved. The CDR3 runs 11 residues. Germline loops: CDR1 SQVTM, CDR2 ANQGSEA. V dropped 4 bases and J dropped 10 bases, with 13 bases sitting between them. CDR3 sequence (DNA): TGCAGCGTTGGGGCCCTGAAAGGAGCTTTCTTT. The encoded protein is CSVGALKGAFF.

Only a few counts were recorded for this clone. This CDR3 is CSVDVSGSQQFF. The CDR3 DNA reads as TGCAGCGTTGATGTGAGTGGATCCCAGCAGTTCTTC. This chain links TRBV29-1 with TRBJ2-1; D remains ambiguous. V shed 3 bases and J shed 11 bases, with 14 bases lying between them. The CDR3 contains 12 residues. Germline CDR1 and CDR2: SQVTM and ANQGSEA.